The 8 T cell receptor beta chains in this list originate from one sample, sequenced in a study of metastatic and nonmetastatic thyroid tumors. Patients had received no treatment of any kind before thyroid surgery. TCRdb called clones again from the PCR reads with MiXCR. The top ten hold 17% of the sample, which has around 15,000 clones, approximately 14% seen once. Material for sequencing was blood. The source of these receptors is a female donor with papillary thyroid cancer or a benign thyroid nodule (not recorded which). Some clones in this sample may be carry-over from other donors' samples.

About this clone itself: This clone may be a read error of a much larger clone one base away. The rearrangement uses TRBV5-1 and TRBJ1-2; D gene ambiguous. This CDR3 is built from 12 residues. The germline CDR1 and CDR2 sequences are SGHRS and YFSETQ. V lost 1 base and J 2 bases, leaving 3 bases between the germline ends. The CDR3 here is CASSLSNYGYTF. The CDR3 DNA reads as TGCGCCAGCAGCTTGTCCAACTATGGCTACACCTTC.

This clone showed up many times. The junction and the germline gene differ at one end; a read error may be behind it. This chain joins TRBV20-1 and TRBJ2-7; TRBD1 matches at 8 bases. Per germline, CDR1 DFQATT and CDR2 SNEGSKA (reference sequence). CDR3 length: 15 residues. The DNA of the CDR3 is TGCAGTGCTAGAGGTAAAAGGGGACAGGTTCCTAGTAGGGACTTC. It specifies CSARGKRGQVPSRDF.

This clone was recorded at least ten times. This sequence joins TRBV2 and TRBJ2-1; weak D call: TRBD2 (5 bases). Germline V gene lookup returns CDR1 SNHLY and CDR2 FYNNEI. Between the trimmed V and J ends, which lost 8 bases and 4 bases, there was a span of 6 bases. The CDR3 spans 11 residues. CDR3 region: CASAGYNEQFF. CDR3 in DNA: TGTGCCAGCGCGGGTTACAATGAGCAGTTCTTC.

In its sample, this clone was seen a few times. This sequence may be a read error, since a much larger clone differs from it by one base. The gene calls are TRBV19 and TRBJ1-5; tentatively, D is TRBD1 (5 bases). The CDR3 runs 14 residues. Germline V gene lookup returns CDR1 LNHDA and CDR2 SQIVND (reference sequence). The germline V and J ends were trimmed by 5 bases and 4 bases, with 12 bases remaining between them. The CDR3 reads CASSGASGNQPQHF. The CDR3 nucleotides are TGTGCCAGTAGTGGGGCCTCCGGAAATCAGCCCCAGCATTTT. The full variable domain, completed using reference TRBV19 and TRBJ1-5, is DGGITQSPKYLFRKEGQNVTLSCEQNLNHDAMYWYRQDPGQGLRLIYYSQIVNDFQKGDIAEGYSVSREKKESFPLTVTSAQKNPTAFYLCASSGASGNQPQHFGDGTRLSIL.

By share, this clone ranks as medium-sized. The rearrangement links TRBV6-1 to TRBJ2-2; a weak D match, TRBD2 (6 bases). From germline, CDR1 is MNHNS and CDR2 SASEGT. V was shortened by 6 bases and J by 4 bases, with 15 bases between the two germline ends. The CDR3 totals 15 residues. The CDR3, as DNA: TGTGCCAGCAGCCTCTTTCGGACTATCACCGGGGAGCTGTTTTTT. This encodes CASSLFRTITGELFF.

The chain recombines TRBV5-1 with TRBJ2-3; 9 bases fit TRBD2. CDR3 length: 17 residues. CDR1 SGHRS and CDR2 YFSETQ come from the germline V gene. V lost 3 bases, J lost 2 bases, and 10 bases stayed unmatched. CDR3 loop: CASSWGSAGGSTDTQYF. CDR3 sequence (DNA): TGCGCCAGCAGCTGGGGGTCGGCGGGAGGGTCCACAGATACGCAGTATTTT.

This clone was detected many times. As DNA, the CDR3 is TGCGCCAGCAGCTTGGGTGGAACACTCGGCGAAAACACTGAAGCTTTCTTT. Translated: CASSLGGTLGENTEAFF. This chain connects TRBV5-1 to TRBJ1-1; no firm D call. Germline V gives CDR1 SGHRS, CDR2 YFSETQ. V was pared by 0 bases and J by 2 bases, with 17 bases between. This CDR3 has 17 residues.

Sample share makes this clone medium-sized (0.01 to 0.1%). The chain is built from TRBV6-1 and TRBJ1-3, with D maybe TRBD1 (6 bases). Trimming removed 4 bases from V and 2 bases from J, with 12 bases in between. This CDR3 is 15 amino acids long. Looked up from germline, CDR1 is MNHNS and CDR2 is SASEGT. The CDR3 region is CASSALDSAGNTIYF. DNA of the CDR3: TGTGCCAGCAGTGCCTTGGACAGCGCTGGAAACACCATATATTTT.